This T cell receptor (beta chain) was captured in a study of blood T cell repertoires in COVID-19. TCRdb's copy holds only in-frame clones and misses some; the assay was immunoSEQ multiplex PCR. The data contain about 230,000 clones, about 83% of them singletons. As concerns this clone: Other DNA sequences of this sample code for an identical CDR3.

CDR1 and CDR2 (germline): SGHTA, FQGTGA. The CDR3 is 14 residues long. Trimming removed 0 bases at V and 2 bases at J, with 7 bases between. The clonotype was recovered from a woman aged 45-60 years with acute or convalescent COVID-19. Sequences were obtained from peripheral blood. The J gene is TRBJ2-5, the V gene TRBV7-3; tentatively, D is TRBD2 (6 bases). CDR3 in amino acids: CASSLTEGQETQYF. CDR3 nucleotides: TGTGCCAGCAGCTTAACGGAGGGTCAAGAGACCCAGTACTTC.